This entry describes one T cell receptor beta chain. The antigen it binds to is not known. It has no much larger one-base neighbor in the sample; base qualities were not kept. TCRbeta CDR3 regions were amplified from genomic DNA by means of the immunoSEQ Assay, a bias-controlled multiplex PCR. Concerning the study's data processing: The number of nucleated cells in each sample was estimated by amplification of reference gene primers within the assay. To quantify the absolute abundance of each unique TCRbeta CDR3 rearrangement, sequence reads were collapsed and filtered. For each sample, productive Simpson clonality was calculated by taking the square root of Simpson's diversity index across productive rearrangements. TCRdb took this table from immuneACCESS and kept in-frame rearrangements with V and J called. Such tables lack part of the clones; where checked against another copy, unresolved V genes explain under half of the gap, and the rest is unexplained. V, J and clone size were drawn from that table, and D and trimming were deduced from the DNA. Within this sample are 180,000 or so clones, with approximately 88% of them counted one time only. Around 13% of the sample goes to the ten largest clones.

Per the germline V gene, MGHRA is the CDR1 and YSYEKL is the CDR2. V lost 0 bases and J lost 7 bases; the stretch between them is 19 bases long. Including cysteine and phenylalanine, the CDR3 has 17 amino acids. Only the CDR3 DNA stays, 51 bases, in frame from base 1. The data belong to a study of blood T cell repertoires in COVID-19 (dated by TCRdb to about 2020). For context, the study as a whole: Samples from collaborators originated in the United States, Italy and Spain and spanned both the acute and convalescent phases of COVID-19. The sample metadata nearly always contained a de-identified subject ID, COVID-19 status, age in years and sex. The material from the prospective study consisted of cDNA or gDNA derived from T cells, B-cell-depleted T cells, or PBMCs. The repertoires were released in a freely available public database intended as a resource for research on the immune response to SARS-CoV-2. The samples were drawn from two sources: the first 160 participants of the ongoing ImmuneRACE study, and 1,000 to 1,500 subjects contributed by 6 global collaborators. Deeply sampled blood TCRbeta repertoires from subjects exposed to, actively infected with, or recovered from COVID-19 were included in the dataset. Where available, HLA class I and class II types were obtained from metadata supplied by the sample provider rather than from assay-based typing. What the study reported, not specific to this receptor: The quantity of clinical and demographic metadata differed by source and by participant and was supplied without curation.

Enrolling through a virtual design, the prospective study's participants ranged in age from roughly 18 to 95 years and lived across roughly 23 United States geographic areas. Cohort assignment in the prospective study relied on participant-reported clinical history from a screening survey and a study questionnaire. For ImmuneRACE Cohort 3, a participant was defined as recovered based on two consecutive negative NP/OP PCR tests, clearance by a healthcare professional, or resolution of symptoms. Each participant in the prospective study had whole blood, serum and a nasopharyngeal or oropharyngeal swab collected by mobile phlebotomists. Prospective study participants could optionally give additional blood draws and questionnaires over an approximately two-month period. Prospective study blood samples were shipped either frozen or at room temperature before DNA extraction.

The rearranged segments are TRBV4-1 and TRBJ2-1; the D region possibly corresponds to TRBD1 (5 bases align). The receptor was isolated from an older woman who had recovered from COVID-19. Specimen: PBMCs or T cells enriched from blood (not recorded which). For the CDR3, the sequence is CASSQELSSPGKNEQFF. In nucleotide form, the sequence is TGCGCCAGCAGCCAAGAGTTATCCTCTCCAGGGAAAAATGAGCAGTTCTTC.